This T cell receptor (beta chain) was profiled in a study of shared clonotypes between healthy human individuals. Germline-derived CDR1 and CDR2 are SEHNR and FQNEAQ (reference sequence). CDR3 length: 14 amino acids. Between the trimmed V and J ends, which lost 4 bases and 11 bases, there was a span of 19 bases. The repertoire was sequenced with immunoSEQ multiplex PCR; TCRdb's copy has only in-frame clones and lacks some. Among roughly 810,000 clones, roughly 96% were seen once, and the ten largest hold under 0.25%. Terminally differentiated effector memory CD45RA+ cells were left out of the naive CD8 fraction, which was CD45RO-negative and positively selected for CCR7.

V is TRBV7-9 and J is TRBJ2-3; D remains unclear. The material sequenced was naive CD8+ T cells sorted from blood. The TCR originated in a man younger than 40 in good health. The CDR3: CASSSRQVEWGQYF. The DNA of the CDR3 is TGTGCCAGCAGCTCCCGGCAGGTTGAATGGGGGCAGTATTTT.